This T cell receptor beta chain is from a study of blood T cell repertoires in COVID-19. Study details: Some COVID-19 samples were acute and others convalescent; all came from the United States, Italy and Spain. PBMCs, B-cell-depleted T cells, or T cells were the source of the cDNA or gDNA that made up the material.

Original methodology: Estimation of nucleated cell counts was performed using reference gene primer amplification. Assay used: immunoSEQ multiplex PCR; TCRdb lists only in-frame clones, some missing. V and J calls and clone size are copied from that table; D and trimming were computed from the DNA. The sample consists of under 35,000 clones, around 86% of them appearing once. CDR1 is MNHEY, CDR2 SMNVEV, per germline (reference sequence). The CDR3 extends over 15 amino acids. Trimming shortened V by 6 bases and J by 0 bases, and 14 bases separated the two germline ends. This receptor was obtained from a man between 65 and 85 years old with acute or convalescent COVID-19. Sequencing was performed on peripheral blood. The gene calls are TRBV27 and TRBJ1-2; a possible D gene is TRBD1 (5 bases). The CDR3 DNA is TGTGCCAGCAGATTCGACAGCTCTTCTAACTATGGCTACACCTTC. It yields the protein CASRFDSSSNYGYTF.